This T cell receptor beta chain comes out of a study of shared clonotypes between healthy human individuals. Overall study: Sampling drew on donors who were a couple of women and a few men aged 18 to 49.

A remark on this clone: Its antigen is unidentified.

The V segment lost 0 bases and the J segment 5 bases; nucleotides outside the gene matches: 0. The length of the CDR3 is 14 residues. Germline loops: CDR1 SGHRS, CDR2 YFSETQ. TCRdb keeps only in-frame clones here, not all; method: immunoSEQ multiplex PCR. The table has around 990,000 clones, 60% to 80% seen once. Notes on the study in general: Shared clonotypes: roughly 5% naive CD4, 3.5% to 4% naive CD8, roughly 2.4% memory CD4, under 0.45% memory CD8.

Sequences were obtained from memory CD4+ T cells from PBMCs. Described subset: CD45RA-negative fraction. The receptor comes from a man aged 18-30 years in good health. Some clones in this sample may be carry-over from other donors' samples. The chain links TRBV5-1 to TRBJ2-1; TRBD1 agrees at 9 bases. This chain's CDR3 is CASSLGDRDNEQFF. The CDR3 bases are TGCGCCAGCAGCTTGGGGGACAGGGACAATGAGCAGTTCTTC.